This entry lists 16 T cell receptor beta chains sequenced from one sample in a study of blood T cells in healthy people across ages. A J-beta primer mix and a sample-barcoded 5' primer were used in a second PCR of roughly 7 to 12 cycles. TCRdb itself ran the 5' RACE reads through MiXCR, one entry per CDR3 protein. Of about 640,000 distinct CDR3 sequences in the sample, 45% to 65% were seen once. The material sequenced was blood. These receptors all stem from a man aged 60-69 years in good health.

This chain joins TRBV5-6 and TRBJ1-1, with D perhaps matching TRBD1 (6 bases). In germline, CDR1 is SGHDT, CDR2 YYEEEE. The CDR3 has 16 amino acids. Trimming removed 4 bases from V and 2 bases from J, with 18 bases in between. The CDR3 reads CASSEQGSYINTEAFF. CDR3 DNA sequence: TGTGCCAGCAGCGAACAGGGTTCGTACATCAACACTGAAGCTTTCTTT.

This sequence joins TRBV5-1 and TRBJ2-7; D not resolved. Germline V lookup: CDR1 SGHRS, CDR2 YFSETQ. The length of the CDR3 is 14 residues. The V end was cut by 5 bases, the J end by 0 bases, with 12 bases between. The CDR3, as DNA: TGCGCCAGCAGTTGGCTTGGCGGCTCCTACGAGCAGTACTTC. It encodes CASSWLGGSYEQYF.

Only a few counts were recorded for this clonotype. The rearrangement joins TRBV20-1 to TRBJ2-7, with a tentative D call TRBD2 (5 bases). Between the trimmed V and J ends, which lost 0 bases and 0 bases, there was a span of 9 bases. The CDR3 runs 14 residues. The germline gives CDR1 DFQATT, CDR2 SNEGSKA (reference sequence). CDR3 bases: TGCAGTGCTAGAGATATGGGGAGCTCCTACGAGCAGTACTTC. Translation: CSARDMGSSYEQYF.

This clonotype was picked up a small number of times. The rearrangement uses TRBV5-1 and TRBJ1-2; 11 bases line up with TRBD1. Germline V CDR1 and CDR2: SGHRS, YFSETQ. This CDR3 has 13 residues. Losses at the gene ends were 4 bases for V and 8 bases for J; bases not matched to a gene: 4. The CDR3 protein is CASSTDRGPGYTF. CDR3 bases: TGCGCCAGCAGCACGGACAGGGGGCCGGGCTACACCTTC.

In its sample, this clonotype was seen a few times. The chain combines TRBV6-1 with TRBJ2-7; 8 nucleotides align to TRBD1. The V and J ends lost 6 bases and 3 bases, in that order; junction bases with no gene match: 7. CDR1 is MNHNS and CDR2 is SASEGT in the germline V gene. The CDR3 totals 14 residues. CDR3 nucleotide sequence: TGTGCCAGCAGCCCGGGACAGGCGAACTACGAGCAGTACTTC. Encoded protein: CASSPGQANYEQYF.

This chain uses TRBV3-1 with TRBJ2-5, with 11 bases matching TRBD1. V was pared by 5 bases and J by 5 bases, with 7 bases of the junction left unmatched. The CDR3 totals 15 residues. Germline-derived CDR1 and CDR2 are LGHDT and YNNKEL (reference sequence). The CDR3 region has the DNA TGTGCCAGCAGCAACGCAGGGACAGGGGGGGAGACCCAGTACTTC. It specifies CASSNAGTGGETQYF.

The sample holds a few counts of this clonotype. The chain links TRBV6-6 to TRBJ2-1; perhaps TRBD1 as D (6 bases). Germline assignment: CDR1 MNHNY and CDR2 SVGAGI (reference sequence). Trimming shortened V by 0 bases and J by 10 bases, and 13 bases separated the two germline ends. This CDR3 comprises 14 residues. The CDR3 loop reads CASSYSSRGLEQFF. Written as DNA, the CDR3 is TGTGCCAGCAGTTACTCGTCCAGGGGATTGGAGCAGTTCTTC.

This chain links TRBV6-5 with TRBJ1-2; tentatively, D is TRBD1 (5 bases). The germline CDR1 and CDR2 sequences are MNHEY and SVGAGI. V lost 0 bases, J lost 0 bases, and 8 bases lay in between. The CDR3 is made up of 15 amino acids. CDR3 nucleotides: TGTGCCAGCAGTTACTCTAGGGGATCTAACTATGGCTACACCTTC. Translated: CASSYSRGSNYGYTF.

The V call is TRBV5-1, the J call TRBJ2-3; 14 bases agree with TRBD2. V gave up 0 bases and J gave up 2 bases; unmatched junction bases: 5. The CDR3 runs to 18 residues. The V gene's germline CDR1 is SGHRS and CDR2 YFSETQ. The CDR3 is CASSLEGTSGGFTDTQYF. CDR3 bases: TGCGCCAGCAGCTTGGAGGGGACTAGCGGGGGTTTCACAGATACGCAGTATTTT.

This chain connects TRBV5-1 to TRBJ2-1; TRBD2 matches at 9 bases. CDR1 SGHRS and CDR2 YFSETQ come from the germline V gene. V lost 3 bases and J lost 0; bases outside the gene matches: 7. The CDR3 has 17 residues. In DNA, the CDR3 is TGCGCCAGCAGCTGGGGGGCGGGGGGGAGCTCCTACAATGAGCAGTTCTTC. Translating it yields CASSWGAGGSSYNEQFF.

The V call is TRBV20-1, the J call TRBJ1-2, with D maybe TRBD1 (5 bases). The CDR3 is made up of 14 amino acids. The V gene's germline CDR1 is DFQATT and CDR2 SNEGSKA (reference sequence). V shed 0 bases and J shed 4 bases, with 12 bases lying between them. The chain's CDR3 is CSARDPTDSYGYTF. For the CDR3, the DNA is TGCAGTGCTAGAGATCCGACAGATAGCTATGGCTACACCTTC.

This chain uses TRBV10-3 with TRBJ2-5; 10 bases align to TRBD1. Germline V gene data show CDR1 as ENHRY and CDR2 as SYGVKD. The J segment lost 1 base and the V segment lost 8 bases, leaving 1 base of the junction unmatched. The CDR3 covers 13 residues. CDR3 bases: TGTGCCATCGGGGACAGGGGCCAAGAGACCCAGTACTTC. Its protein product is CAIGDRGQETQYF.

This clonotype has only a few counts. The V call is TRBV9, the J call TRBJ1-2; TRBD1 matches at 8 bases. This CDR3 is built from 13 residues. Germline V gene lookup returns CDR1 SGDLS and CDR2 YYNGEE. Unmatched junction bases numbered 4, after V lost 5 bases and J lost 4 bases. In nucleotides, the CDR3 is TGTGCCAGCAGTCGAGGACAGGGCTATGGCTACACCTTC. Its protein is CASSRGQGYGYTF. The full variable domain, rest sourced from reference TRBV9 and TRBJ1-2, is DSGVTQTPKHLITATGQRVTLRCSPRSGDLSVYWYQQSLDQGLQFLIQYYNGEERAKGNILERFSAQQFPDLHSELNLSSLELGDSALYFCASSRGQGYGYTFGSGTRLTVV.

A few counts support this clonotype. The chain is built from TRBV24-1 and TRBJ2-7; 8 positions match TRBD1. V gave up 0 bases and J gave up 3 bases; unmatched junction bases: 3. The CDR3 has 15 residues. Per the germline V gene, CDR1 is KGHDR and CDR2 is SFDVKD. DNA for the CDR3: TGTGCCACCAGTGATTTGACAGGGGGTATCTACGAGCAGTACTTC. It is translated as CATSDLTGGIYEQYF.

The chain links TRBV5-1 to TRBJ1-4, with 7 positions matching TRBD1. This CDR3 contains 13 residues. Germline V gene lookup returns CDR1 SGHRS and CDR2 YFSETQ. The V gene end was trimmed by 1 base and the J gene end by 6 bases; junction bases not matched to a gene: 0. The CDR3 spells CASSLQGDEKLFF. The CDR3 DNA is TGCGCCAGCAGCTTGCAGGGGGATGAAAAACTGTTTTTT.

Points on this clonotype: Just one base apart from a much larger clone, this may be a read error. The chain carries TRBV5-1 and TRBJ1-5, with D perhaps matching TRBD1 (5 bases). V dropped 4 bases and J dropped 6 bases, with 17 bases sitting between them. In germline, CDR1 is SGHRS, CDR2 YFSETQ. This CDR3 spans 15 amino acids. CDR3 sequence reads: CASSLSAGGGQPQHF. Written as DNA, the CDR3 is TGCGCCAGCAGCCTCTCGGCGGGGGGTGGTCAGCCCCAGCATTTT.